The entry below describes one T cell receptor beta chain. Its antigen is currently unknown. These data belong to a study of breast tumors, draining lymph nodes, adjacent tissues. Findings and limits, study-wide: The data were judged consistent with most tumor T cells coming from lymph node and expanding in tumor. Luminal-like breast cancer showed significantly higher tumor–nontumor repertoire similarity than basal-like. That most tumor T cells come from lymph nodes remained unproven.

Samples came from axillary lymph nodes draining the breast cancer. TCRdb recomputed calls from the multiplex PCR reads with MiXCR, one row per CDR3 protein. Among under 300,000 distinct CDR3 sequences listed, nearly 35% were seen once. The germline gives CDR1 SGHRS, CDR2 YFSETQ. V was cut by 0 bases and J by 0 bases, with 7 bases left in between. The CDR3 runs to 14 residues. The sequencing sample was made of axillary lymph node tissue. The rearrangement joins TRBV5-1 to TRBJ2-7; D unclear. This TCR came from a female donor with breast cancer. Some clones in this sample may be carry-over from other donors' samples. Here the CDR3 reads CASSLGVTSYEQYF. CDR3 bases: TGCGCCAGCAGCTTGGGGGTAACCTCCTACGAGCAGTACTTC.